This T cell receptor (beta chain) appears in the sequencing data of a study of T cell responses to AZD1222 COVID-19 vaccine. Study in general: Pooled in the analysis were second doses at about 4 or about 12 weeks. Points from the study as a whole: Two AZD1222 administrations were followed by greater Spike-specific TCR breadth and depth. Seropositive status at baseline applied to only 5 to 7 AZD1222 recipients. There were repertoire samples only from the period after the peak T cell response.

CDR1 and CDR2 from the germline V gene are SGHNT and YENEEA. V lost 5 bases to trimming and J lost 4 bases; unmatched junction nucleotides: 13. CDR3 length equals 18 residues. Sequencing was performed with immunoSEQ multiplex PCR; in TCRdb, only in-frame clones are kept and a portion is missing. The data contain about 130,000 clones, around 89% of them singletons. This clone was picked up one time. Its target is not known. The rearrangement uses TRBV11-3 and TRBJ2-6, with 8 positions matching TRBD1. This sequence was found in an adult in good health. Sequenced material: peripheral blood, taken on day 0 of AZD1222 vaccination. Written as DNA, the CDR3 is TGTGCCAGCAGCCCAGACGGCCAGGGGGCGTCGGGGGCCAACGTCCTGACTTTC. Translating gives CASSPDGQGASGANVLTF.